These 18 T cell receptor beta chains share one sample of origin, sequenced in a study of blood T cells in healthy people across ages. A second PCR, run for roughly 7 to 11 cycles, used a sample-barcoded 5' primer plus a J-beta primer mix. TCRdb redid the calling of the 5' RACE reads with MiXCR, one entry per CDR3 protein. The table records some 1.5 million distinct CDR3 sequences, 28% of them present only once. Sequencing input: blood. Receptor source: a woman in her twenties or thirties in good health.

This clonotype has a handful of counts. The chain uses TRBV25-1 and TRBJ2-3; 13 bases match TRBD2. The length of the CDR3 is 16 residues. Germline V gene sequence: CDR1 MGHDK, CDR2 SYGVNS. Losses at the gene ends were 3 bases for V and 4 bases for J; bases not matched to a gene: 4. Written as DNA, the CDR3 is TGTGCCAGCAGTGACACACTAGCGGGAGGGCCAGATACGCAGTATTTT. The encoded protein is CASSDTLAGGPDTQYF.

CDR3 sequence reads: CASSESQSTDTQYF. DNA for the CDR3: TGTGCCAGCAGTGAGTCGCAGAGCACAGATACGCAGTATTTT. The genes are TRBV6-4 and TRBJ2-3, with unresolved D. Per the germline V gene, CDR1 is MRHNA and CDR2 is SNTAGT. This CDR3 has 14 amino acids. V was clipped by 3 bases and J by 0 bases, with 7 bases between them.

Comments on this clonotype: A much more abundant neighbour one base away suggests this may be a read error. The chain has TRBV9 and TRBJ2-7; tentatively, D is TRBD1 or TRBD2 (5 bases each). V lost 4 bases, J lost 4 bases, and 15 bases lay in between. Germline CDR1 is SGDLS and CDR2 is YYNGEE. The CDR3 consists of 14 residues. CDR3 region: CASSTGADAYEQYF. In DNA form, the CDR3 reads TGTGCCAGCAGCACCGGGGCTGATGCATACGAGCAGTACTTC.

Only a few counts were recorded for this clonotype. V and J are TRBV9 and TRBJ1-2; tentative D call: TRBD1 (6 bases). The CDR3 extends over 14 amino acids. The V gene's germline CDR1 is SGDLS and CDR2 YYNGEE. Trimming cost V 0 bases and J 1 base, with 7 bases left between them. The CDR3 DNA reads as TGTGCCAGCAGCGTAGAGGGGGTTAACTATGGCTACACCTTC. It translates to CASSVEGVNYGYTF.

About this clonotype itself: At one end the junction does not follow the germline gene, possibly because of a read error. Written as DNA, the CDR3 is TGCGGCGTTGACGGGACTAGCGACTACGAGCAGTACTTC. Protein: CGVDGTSDYEQYF. The genes are TRBV29-1 and TRBJ2-7; 10 bases are a match to TRBD2. Germline V lookup: CDR1 SQVTM, CDR2 ANQGSEA. This CDR3 spans 13 amino acids.

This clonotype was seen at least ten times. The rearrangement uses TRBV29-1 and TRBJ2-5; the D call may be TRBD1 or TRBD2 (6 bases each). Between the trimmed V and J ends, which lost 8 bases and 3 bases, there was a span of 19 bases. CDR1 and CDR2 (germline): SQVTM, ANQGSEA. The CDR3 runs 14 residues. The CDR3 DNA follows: TGCAGCACCACTCGGGGGCTAGCGAAAGAGACCCAGTACTTC. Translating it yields CSTTRGLAKETQYF.

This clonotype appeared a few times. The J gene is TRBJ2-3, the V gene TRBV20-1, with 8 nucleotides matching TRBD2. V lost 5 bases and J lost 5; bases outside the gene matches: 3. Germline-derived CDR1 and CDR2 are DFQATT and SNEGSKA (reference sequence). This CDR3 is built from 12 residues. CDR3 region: CSALGREDTQYF. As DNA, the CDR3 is TGCAGTGCTCTCGGGAGGGAAGATACGCAGTATTTT.

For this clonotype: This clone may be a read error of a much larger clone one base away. The CDR3 sequence is CTSRMAAGSYNEQFF. The CDR3 coding sequence is TGTACCAGCAGGATGGCGGCGGGCTCCTACAATGAGCAGTTCTTC. The V gene is TRBV12-3 or TRBV12-4, the J gene TRBJ2-1, with TRBD2 as a possible D gene (5 bases). The CDR3 extends over 15 amino acids.

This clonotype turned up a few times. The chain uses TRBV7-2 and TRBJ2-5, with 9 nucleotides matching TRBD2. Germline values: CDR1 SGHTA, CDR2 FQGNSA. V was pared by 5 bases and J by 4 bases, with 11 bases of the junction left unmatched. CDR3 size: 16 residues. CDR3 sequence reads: CASSLLGTSWLETQYF. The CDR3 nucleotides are TGTGCCAGCAGCCTTTTGGGGACTAGCTGGTTAGAGACCCAGTACTTC. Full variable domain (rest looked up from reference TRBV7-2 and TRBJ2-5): GAGVSQSPSNKVTEKGKDVELRCDPISGHTALYWYRQSLGQGLEFLIYFQGNSAPDKSGLPSDRFSAERTGGSVSTLTIQRTQQEDSAVYLCASSLLGTSWLETQYFGPGTRLLVL.

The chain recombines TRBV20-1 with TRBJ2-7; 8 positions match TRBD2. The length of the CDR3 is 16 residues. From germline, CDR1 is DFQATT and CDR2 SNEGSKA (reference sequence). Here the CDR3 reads CTPSGTSQKSSYEQYF. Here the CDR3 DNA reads TGCACCCCTTCTGGGACTAGTCAAAAAAGCTCCTACGAGCAGTACTTC.

The CDR3 is CASSIGPYEQYF. The DNA for the CDR3 is TGTGCCAGCAGCATAGGACCATACGAGCAGTACTTC. The chain combines TRBV7-9 with TRBJ2-7; D is undetermined. Trimming took off 5 bases at V and 4 bases at J, with 9 bases between the two ends. The CDR3 totals 12 residues. Germline V gene data show CDR1 as SEHNR and CDR2 as FQNEAQ (reference sequence).

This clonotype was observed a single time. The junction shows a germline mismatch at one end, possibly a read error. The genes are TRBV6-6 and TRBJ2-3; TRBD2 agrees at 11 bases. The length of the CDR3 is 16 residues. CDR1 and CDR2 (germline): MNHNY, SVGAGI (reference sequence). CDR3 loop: CASVAGGSFRTETQYF. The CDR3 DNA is TGTGCCAGCGTAGCGGGGGGGAGCTTTCGCACAGAGACGCAGTATTTT.

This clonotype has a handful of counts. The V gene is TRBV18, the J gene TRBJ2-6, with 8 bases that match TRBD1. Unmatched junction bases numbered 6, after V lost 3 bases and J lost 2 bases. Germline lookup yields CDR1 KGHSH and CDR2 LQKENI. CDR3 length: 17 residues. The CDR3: CASSPSMTGAGANVLTF. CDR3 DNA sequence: TGTGCCAGCTCACCGAGTATGACAGGGGCTGGGGCCAACGTCCTGACTTTC.

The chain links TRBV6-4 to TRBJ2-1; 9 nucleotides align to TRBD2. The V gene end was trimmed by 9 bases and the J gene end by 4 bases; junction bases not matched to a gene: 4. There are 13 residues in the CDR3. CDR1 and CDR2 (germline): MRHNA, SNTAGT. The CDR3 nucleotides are TGTGCCAGGTTCAGCGGGGGGTACAATGAGCAGTTCTTC. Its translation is CARFSGGYNEQFF.

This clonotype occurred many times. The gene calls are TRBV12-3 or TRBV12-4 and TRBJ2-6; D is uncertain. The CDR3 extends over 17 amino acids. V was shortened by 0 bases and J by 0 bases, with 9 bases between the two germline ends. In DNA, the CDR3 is TGTGCCAGCAGTTTAGCTCTAACAAGCTCTGGGGCCAACGTCCTGACTTTC. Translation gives CASSLALTSSGANVLTF.

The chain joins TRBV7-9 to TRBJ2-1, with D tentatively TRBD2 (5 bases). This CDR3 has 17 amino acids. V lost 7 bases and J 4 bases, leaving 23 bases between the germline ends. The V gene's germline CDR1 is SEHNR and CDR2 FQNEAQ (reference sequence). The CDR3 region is CASTEPGSPGPYNEQFF. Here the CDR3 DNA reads TGTGCCAGCACCGAACCGGGGTCGCCGGGCCCATACAATGAGCAGTTCTTC.

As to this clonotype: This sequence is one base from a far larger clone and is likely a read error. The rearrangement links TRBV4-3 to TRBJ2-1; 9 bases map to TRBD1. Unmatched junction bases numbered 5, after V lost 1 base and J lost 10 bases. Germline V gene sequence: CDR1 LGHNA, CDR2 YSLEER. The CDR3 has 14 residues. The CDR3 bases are TGCGCCAGCAGCCAAGGGACAGGGGCCTACGAGCAGTTCTTC. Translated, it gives CASSQGTGAYEQFF.

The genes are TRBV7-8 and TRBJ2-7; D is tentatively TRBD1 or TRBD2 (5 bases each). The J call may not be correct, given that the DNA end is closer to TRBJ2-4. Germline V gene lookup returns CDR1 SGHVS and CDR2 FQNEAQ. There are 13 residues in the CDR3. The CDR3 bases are TGTGCCAGCAGCATAGGGACGGGAAACATTCAGTACTTC. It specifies CASSIGTGNIQYF.